This TCR beta chain comes out of a study of cytomegalovirus exposure and HLA in healthy donors. Overall study context: Among the roughly 400 genotyped donors, approximately 80% were placed in the Caucasian-associated ancestry cluster.

Study-wide results and caveats: Cytomegalovirus status, reportedly, was diagnosed with high specificity and sensitivity by the classifier. The HLA-A and HLA-B alleles of most subjects were reportedly predicted accurately from TCR beta sequences. Most of the TCR beta V segments (in an earlier analysis) were productive either about 87% or about 30% of the time.

The PCR ran on 60 Vbeta and 13 Jbeta primers. Profiled with immunoSEQ multiplex PCR; TCRdb holds only in-frame clones, not every one. The sample records around 110,000 clones, around 65% being singletons. As for this clone: Its antigen is unidentified.

This receptor was identified in a man younger than 35 in good health and CMV-seronegative. Sequenced input: PBMCs.

CDR3 coding DNA: TGTGCCAGCAGCCCTAAGGATTTGGGCATTTACGAGCAGTACTTC. The encoded protein is CASSPKDLGIYEQYF. The chain links TRBV7-9 to TRBJ2-7, with D uncertain. The CDR3 is 15 amino acids. From germline, CDR1 is SEHNR and CDR2 FQNEAQ (reference sequence). V was pared by 5 bases and J by 4 bases, with 18 bases between.